This paragraph covers one T cell receptor beta chain sequence. Its specificity is not known. The entry originates in a study of cytomegalovirus exposure and HLA in healthy donors. Study-level findings and limits: For TCR beta chains, V- and J-gene trimming was later linked to a missense DCLRE1C variant. Later analysis indicated greater clonal expansion among HLA-associated TCR beta chains than among equally common other chains.

Trimming removed 4 bases from V and 4 bases from J, with 20 bases in between. The germline gives CDR1 SGHRS, CDR2 YFSETQ. The CDR3 contains 16 residues. Amplification used 60 Vbeta primers and 13 Jbeta primers. The protocol was immunoSEQ multiplex PCR, while the TCRdb copy is restricted to in-frame clones and leaves out a portion. The sample records 150,000 to 200,000 clones, 68% being singletons. The sequencing sample was made of PBMCs. The chain joins TRBV5-1 to TRBJ1-2, with no clear D. This receptor was identified in a woman aged 18-29 years in good health and CMV-seropositive. The CDR3 DNA reads TGCGCCAGCAGCCCGTCCCTTTCAGGTCAACTCTATGGCTACACCTTC. As protein: CASSPSLSGQLYGYTF. Looking up the rest from reference TRBV5-1 and TRBJ1-2 gives the full variable domain: KAGVTQTPRYLIKTRGQQVTLSCSPISGHRSVSWYQQTPGQGLQFLFEYFSETQRNKGNFPGRFSGRQFSNSRSEMNVSTLELGDSALYLCASSPSLSGQLYGYTFGSGTRLTVV.